The TCR beta chain described here comes from a study of T cell clonotyping in hematopoietic cell transplantation. Profiled with immunoSEQ multiplex PCR; TCRdb holds only in-frame clones, not every one. In the table there are several thousand clones, around nine tenths of which are singletons. Germline loops: CDR1 MDHEN, CDR2 SYDVKM. Deletions cut 6 bases from V and 7 bases from J, with 15 bases between. The CDR3 is 14 amino acids. Recipient blood drawn about 28 days pretransplant and days 30, 100, 180 after. This material consisted of peripheral blood mononuclear cells, taken 100 days after allogeneic stem cell transplant. The chain couples TRBV28 to TRBJ1-4; D ambiguous. The receptor was derived from a female patient in her forties who had an allogeneic stem cell transplant from a related donor, so the T cells may come from the graft donor. Some clones in this sample may be carry-over from other donors' samples. The CDR3 reads CASSPPARGEKLFF. In nucleotides, the CDR3 is TGTGCCAGCAGCCCCCCGGCCCGGGGTGAAAAACTGTTTTTT.